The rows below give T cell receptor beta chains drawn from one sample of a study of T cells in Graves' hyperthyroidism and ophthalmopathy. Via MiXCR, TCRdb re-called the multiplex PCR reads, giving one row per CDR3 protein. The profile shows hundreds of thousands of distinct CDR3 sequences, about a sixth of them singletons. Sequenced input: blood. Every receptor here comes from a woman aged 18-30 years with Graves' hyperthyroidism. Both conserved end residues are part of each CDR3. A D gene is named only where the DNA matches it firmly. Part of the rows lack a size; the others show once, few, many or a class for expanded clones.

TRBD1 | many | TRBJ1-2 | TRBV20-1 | TGCAGTGCGACAGGGGCGGACTATGGCTACACCTTC | CSATGADYGYTF
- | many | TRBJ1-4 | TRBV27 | TGTGCCAGCAGCTCGTCCGGGTCGAGGGGTGAAAAACTGTTTTTT | CASSSSGSRGEKLFF
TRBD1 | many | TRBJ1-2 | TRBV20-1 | TGCAGTGACCTGGAGGGGGCTTACGGCTACACCTTC | CSDLEGAYGYTF
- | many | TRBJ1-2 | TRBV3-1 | TGTGCCAGCAGCCAACAGTCAACTAACTATGGCTACACCTTC | CASSQQSTNYGYTF
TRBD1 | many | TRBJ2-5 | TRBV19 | TGTGCCAGTAGTCCTGGACAGGCCCTTGGGGAGACCCAGTACTTC | CASSPGQALGETQYF
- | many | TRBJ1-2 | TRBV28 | TGTGCCAGCAGTGGGGGGACACAGCTCGTCTATGGCTACACCTTC | CASSGGTQLVYGYTF
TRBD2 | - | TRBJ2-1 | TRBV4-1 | TGCGCCAGCAGCCGTAACGTAGCGGGGGCATACAATGAGCAGTTCTTC | CASSRNVAGAYNEQFF
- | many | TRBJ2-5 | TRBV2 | TGTGCCAGCAGTGAAGGAGGGGGGGCCGGGGAGACCCAGTACTTC | CASSEGGGAGETQYF
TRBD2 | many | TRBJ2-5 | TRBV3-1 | TGTGCCAGCAGCCTGTGGACTAGCGGCCAAGAGACCCAGTACTTC | CASSLWTSGQETQYF
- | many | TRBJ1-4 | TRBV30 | TGTGCCTGGGGGTTGTCGCGGGGAGTAGAAAAACTGTTTTTT | CAWGLSRGVEKLFF
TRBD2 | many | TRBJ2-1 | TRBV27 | TGTGCCAGCAGTTTTGGAGCGGGGGGTGGGGATGAGCAGTTCTTC | CASSFGAGGGDEQFF
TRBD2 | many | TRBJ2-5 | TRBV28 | TGTGCCAGCAGTTTATCCAGCGGGGGGGTCGAGACCCAGTACTTC | CASSLSSGGVETQYF
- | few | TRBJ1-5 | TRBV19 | TGTGCCAGTAGTATTCACCAAGGGGGGGGGAGCAATCAGCCCCAGCATTTT | CASSIHQGGGSNQPQHF
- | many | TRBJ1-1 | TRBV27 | TGTGCCAGCAGGGCGGGGGGCACTGAAGCTTTCTTT | CASRAGGTEAFF
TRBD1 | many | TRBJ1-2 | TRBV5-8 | TGTGCCAGCAGCGGACAGGGGGCGCAGAACTATGGCTACACCTTC | CASSGQGAQNYGYTF
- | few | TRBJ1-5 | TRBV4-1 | TGCGCCAGCAGCCAAGAATACAGGGCCCATCAGCCCCAGCATTTT | CASSQEYRAHQPQHF
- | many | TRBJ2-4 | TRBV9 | TGTGCCAGCAGCGTAGCGGGGGGCCGAAACATTCAGTACTTC | CASSVAGGRNIQYF
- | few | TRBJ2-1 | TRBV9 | TGTGCCAGCAGCGTACAGATATCTACTCGTGAGCAGTTCTTC | CASSVQISTREQFF
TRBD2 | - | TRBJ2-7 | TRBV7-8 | TGTGCCAGCAACCCCTACGGACTAGCGGGATCCTACGAGCAGTACTTC | CASNPYGLAGSYEQYF
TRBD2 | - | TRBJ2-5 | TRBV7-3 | TGTGCCAGCAGCCCTGATGGGCTAGCGGGACAAGAGACCCAGTACTTC | CASSPDGLAGQETQYF
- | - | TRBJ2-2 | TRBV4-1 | TGCGCCAGCAGCCGGAGACAGGACACCGGGGAGCTGTTTTTT | CASSRRQDTGELFF
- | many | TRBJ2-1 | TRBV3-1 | TGTGCCAGCAGCCAAGAATCGAGGTTCAATGAGCAGTTCTTC | CASSQESRFNEQFF
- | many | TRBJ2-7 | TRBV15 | TGTGCCACCAGCAGAGAGGGGGACTCCTACGAGCAGTACTTC | CATSREGDSYEQYF
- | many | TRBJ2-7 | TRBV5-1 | TGCGCCAGCTCGGTTTCTAGCTTTGCCTACGAGCAGTACTTC | CASSVSSFAYEQYF
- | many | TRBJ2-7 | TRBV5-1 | TGCGCCAGCAGCTTGTTGCGCAACTCCTACGAGCAGTACTTC | CASSLLRNSYEQYF
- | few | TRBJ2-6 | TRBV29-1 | TGCAGCGTTGATGGGAGTGGGGCCAACGTCCTGACTTTC | CSVDGSGANVLTF
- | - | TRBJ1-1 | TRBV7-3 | TGTGCCAGCAGCCTCGGGGGGCCTATGAACACTGGAGCTTTCTTT | CASSLGGPMNTGAFF
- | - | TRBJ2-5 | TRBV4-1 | TGCGCCAGCAGCCAAGGGTGGGGGTCGGGGAAAGAGACCCAGTACTTC | CASSQGWGSGKETQYF
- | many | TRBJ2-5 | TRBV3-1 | TGTGCCAGCAGCCAAGACCCCGGGAGCCAGTACTTC | CASSQDPGSQYF
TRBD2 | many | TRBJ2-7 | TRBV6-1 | TGTGCCAGCAGTGTGGGACTAGCGGGAGTGCGAACCTACGAGCAGTACTTC | CASSVGLAGVRTYEQYF
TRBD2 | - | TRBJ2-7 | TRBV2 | TGTGCCAGCAGTGAAGCGCTGGGCGGGAGCTCCTACGAGCAGTACTTC | CASSEALGGSSYEQYF
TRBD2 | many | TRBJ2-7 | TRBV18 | TGTGCCAGCTCACCATCAGCGGGGCCCCTCTACGAGCAGTACTTC | CASSPSAGPLYEQYF
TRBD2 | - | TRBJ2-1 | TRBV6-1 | TGTGCCAGCAAGGGCGACTTAGCGGGGAGGGCGGATGAGCAGTTCTTC | CASKGDLAGRADEQFF
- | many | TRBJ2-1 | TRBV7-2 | TGTGCCAGCAGCCTCTTGGGCCATGAGCAGTTCTTC | CASSLLGHEQFF
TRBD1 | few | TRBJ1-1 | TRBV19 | TGTGCCAGTAGTATCAGGACAGGTGACACTGAAGCTTTCTTT | CASSIRTGDTEAFF
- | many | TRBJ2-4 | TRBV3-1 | TGTGCCAGCAGCCAAGTGGGGCACATTCAGTACTTC | CASSQVGHIQYF
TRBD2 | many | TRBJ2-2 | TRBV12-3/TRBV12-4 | TGTGCCAGCAGTTTTTCTCCCCGATCGCTAGCGGGAGGAATCGGGGAGCTGTTTTTT | CASSFSPRSLAGGIGELFF
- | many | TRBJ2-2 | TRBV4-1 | TGCGCCAGTAGCCAACGCTTACAGGACCCCGGCGGGGAGCTGTTTTTT | CASSQRLQDPGGELFF
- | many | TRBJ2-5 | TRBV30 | TGTGCCTGGAGTCAGGGCCGAGAGACCCAGTACTTC | CAWSQGRETQYF
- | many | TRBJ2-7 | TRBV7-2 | TGTGCCAGCAGCCCTCGTTCGGTACCTCACGAGCGGTACTTC | CASSPRSVPHERYF
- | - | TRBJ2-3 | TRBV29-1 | TGCAGCGTTGCCTTTGCGTGGGGGAACACAGATACGCAGTATTTT | CSVAFAWGNTDTQYF
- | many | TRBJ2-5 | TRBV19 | TGTGCCAGTAGTGCCGGGTCGTCCCAAGAGACCCAGTACTTC | CASSAGSSQETQYF
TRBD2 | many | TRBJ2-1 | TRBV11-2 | TGTGCCAACAGTGGGACTAGCGAATACAATGGTGAGCAGTTCTTC | CANSGTSEYNGEQFF
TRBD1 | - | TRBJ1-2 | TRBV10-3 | TGTGCCACCAGTGGTGAGGGGGCATATGGCTACACCTTC | CATSGEGAYGYTF
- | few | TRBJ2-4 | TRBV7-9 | TGTGCCAGCAGCTTACAAGGGTTTAACATTCAGTACTTC | CASSLQGFNIQYF
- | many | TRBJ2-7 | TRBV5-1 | TGCGCCAGCAGCCTAGCGACGGGGTTGAGCTACGAGCAGTACTTC | CASSLATGLSYEQYF
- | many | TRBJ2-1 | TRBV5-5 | TGTGCCAGCAGCTTGGCCGGACAGTTGGAGCAGTTCTTC | CASSLAGQLEQFF
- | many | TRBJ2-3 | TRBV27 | TGTGCCAGCAGTTCGCGACAATTTGGAGCAGATACGCAGTATTTT | CASSSRQFGADTQYF
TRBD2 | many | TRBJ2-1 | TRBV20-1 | TGCAGTGCTCCCTTGGGGGCTAGCGGGGACAATGAGCAGTTCTTC | CSAPLGASGDNEQFF
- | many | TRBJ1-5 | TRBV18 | TGTGCCAGCTCACGGGGACGGGATCAGCCCCAGCATTTT | CASSRGRDQPQHF
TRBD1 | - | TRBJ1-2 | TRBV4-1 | TGCGCCAGCAGCCAACACCAAGGGACAGTCAACTATGGCTACACCTTC | CASSQHQGTVNYGYTF
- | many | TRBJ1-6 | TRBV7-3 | TGTGCCAGCAGCTTAAATCAAGCGGGGGCTGCTTCACCCCTCCACTTT | CASSLNQAGAASPLHF
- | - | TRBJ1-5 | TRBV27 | TGTGCCAGCAGCCAAAAGGGTTTTCAAGGCAATCAGCCCCAGCATTTT | CASSQKGFQGNQPQHF
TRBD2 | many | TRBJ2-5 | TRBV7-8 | TGTGCCAGCAGCTTACCCGGGACTAGCGGCCAAGAGACCCAGTACTTC | CASSLPGTSGQETQYF
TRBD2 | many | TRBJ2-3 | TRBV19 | TGTGCCAGTAGTATAGCGGGAGGGCCAGATACGCAGTATTTT | CASSIAGGPDTQYF
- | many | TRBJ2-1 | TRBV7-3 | TGTGCCAGCAGCTCATGGGACGGTAACAATGAGCAGTTCTTC | CASSSWDGNNEQFF
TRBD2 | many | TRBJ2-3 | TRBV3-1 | TGTGCCAGCAGCCAAGATATTGGAAGCGGGAGTGATACGCAGTATTTT | CASSQDIGSGSDTQYF
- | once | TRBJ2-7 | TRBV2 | TGTGCCAGCAGCGGGGGACAGAAGCGCTTCGAGCAGTACTTC | CASSGGQKRFEQYF
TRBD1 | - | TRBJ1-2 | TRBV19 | TGTGCCAGTAGTGACAGGGGGCGGCCATATGGCTACACCTTC | CASSDRGRPYGYTF